This T cell receptor beta chain was identified during a study of CXCR3-negative and CXCR3-positive naive CD8 T cells. On the study more broadly: Some 150 million TRB reads in total, about 1.5 +/- 0.3 million per library.

Details on this clonotype: What it recognizes is unknown.

Researchers sorted approximately 290,000 cells of each CD8+ T cell subset in triplicate. Identification of naive CD8+ T cells rested on CD45RO-CCR7+CD27+CD95- status. Through 5' RACE with UMI labels, the TRB cDNA libraries were prepared. Using the 5' RACE reads, TCRdb records one entry per CDR3 protein without DNA. Seen in this sample are some 150,000 distinct CDR3 sequences; the ten most common clones hold 0.45% to 0.6%. Study-wide results and caveats: Naive cells that were CXCR3-positive had more hydrophobic TRB CDR3s (compared with CXCR3-negative naive cells).

The germline CDR1 and CDR2 sequences are SGHKS and YYEKEE (reference sequence). This CDR3 has 14 amino acids. This sequence was found in a human donor in good health. Some clones in this sample may be carry-over from other donors' samples. V and J are TRBV5-5 and TRBJ1-1. Sequencing was carried out using naive CXCR3+ CD8+ T cells from blood. As for subset: CD45RO-CCR7+CD27+CD95- naive CD8+ T cells expressing CXCR3 (TNR3+). CDR3 sequence: CASTDTEMNTKAFF. The whole variable domain, remainder taken from reference TRBV5-5 and TRBJ1-1, is DAGVTQSPTHLIKTRGQQVTLRCSPISGHKSVSWYQQVLGQGPQFIFQYYEKEERGRGNFPDRFSARQFPNYSSELNVNALLLGDSALYLCASTDTEMNTKAFFGQGTRLTVV.